This TCR beta chain is drawn from a study of T cells in Graves' hyperthyroidism and ophthalmopathy. General study results and limits: Most thyroid-expanded clonotypes above 0.001 were also found in blood.

RNA transcripts yielded amplified TCR beta CDR3 regions. The TCR CDR3 was amplified in a first-round RT-PCR using the HTBI primer set. A single record per CDR3 protein comes from TCRdb applying MiXCR to the multiplex PCR reads. The repertoire holds hundreds of thousands of distinct CDR3 sequences, with 35% to 45% as singletons. The study based diagnoses on clinical symptoms, serum thyroxine and TRAb, thyroid ultrasound and orbital computed tomography. This clonotype was seen a few times. Its antigen is as yet unknown. Losses at the gene ends were 5 bases for V and 0 bases for J; bases not matched to a gene: 12. The CDR3 has 18 residues. From germline, CDR1 is SGHTA and CDR2 FQGTGA.

The source material was blood. The rearrangement joins TRBV7-3 to TRBJ2-5; 10 bases align to TRBD1. This receptor was identified in a man younger than 30 with Graves' hyperthyroidism. The CDR3 nucleotides read TGTGCCAGCAGCCCTACGGACAGGGGGAAGTCGAACCAAGAGACCCAGTACTTC. This codes for CASSPTDRGKSNQETQYF.